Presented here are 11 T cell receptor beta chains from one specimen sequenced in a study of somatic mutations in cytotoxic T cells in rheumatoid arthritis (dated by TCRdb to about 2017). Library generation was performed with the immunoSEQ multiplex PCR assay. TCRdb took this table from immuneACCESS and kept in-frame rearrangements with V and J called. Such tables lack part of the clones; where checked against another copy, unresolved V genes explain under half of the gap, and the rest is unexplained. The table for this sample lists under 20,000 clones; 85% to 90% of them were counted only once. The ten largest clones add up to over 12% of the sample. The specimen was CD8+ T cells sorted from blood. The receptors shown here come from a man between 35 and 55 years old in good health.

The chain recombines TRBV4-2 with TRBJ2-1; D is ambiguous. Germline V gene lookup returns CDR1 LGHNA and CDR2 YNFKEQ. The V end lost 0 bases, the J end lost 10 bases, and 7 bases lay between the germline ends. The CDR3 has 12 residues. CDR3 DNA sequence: TGTGCCAGCAGCCAAGATCACCGGGAGCAGTTCTTC. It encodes CASSQDHREQFF.

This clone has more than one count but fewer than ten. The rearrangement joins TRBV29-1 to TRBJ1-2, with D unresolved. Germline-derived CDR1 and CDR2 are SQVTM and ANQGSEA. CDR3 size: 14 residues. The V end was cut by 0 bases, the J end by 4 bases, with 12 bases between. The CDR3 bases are TGCAGCGTTGAAGATGACGGGCCCGGCTATGGCTACACCTTC. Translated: CSVEDDGPGYGYTF.

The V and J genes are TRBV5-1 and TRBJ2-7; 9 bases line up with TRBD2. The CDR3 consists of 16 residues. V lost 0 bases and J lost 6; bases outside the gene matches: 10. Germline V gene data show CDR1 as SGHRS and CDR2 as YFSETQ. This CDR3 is CASSLAGLAGEGEQYF. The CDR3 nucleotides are TGCGCCAGCAGCTTGGCCGGTTTAGCGGGAGAGGGCGAGCAGTACTTC.

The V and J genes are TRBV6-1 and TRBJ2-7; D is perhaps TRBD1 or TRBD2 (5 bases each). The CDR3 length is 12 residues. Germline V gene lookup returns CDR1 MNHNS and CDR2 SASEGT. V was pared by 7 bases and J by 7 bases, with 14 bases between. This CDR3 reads CASNQGVGEQYF. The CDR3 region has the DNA TGTGCCAGCAACCAGGGAGTTGGAGAGCAGTACTTC.

The CDR3: CASSLGDRGDGYTF. CDR3 coding DNA: TGTGCCAGCAGCTTAGGTGACCGGGGGGATGGCTACACCTTC. The V call is TRBV7-2, the J call TRBJ1-2, with D tentatively TRBD1 (5 bases). This CDR3 has 14 amino acids. Between the trimmed V and J ends, which lost 1 base and 6 bases, there was a span of 12 bases. In germline, CDR1 is SGHTA, CDR2 FQGNSA. Full variable domain (outside the CDR3, taken from reference TRBV7-2 and TRBJ1-2): GAGVSQSPSNKVTEKGKDVELRCDPISGHTALYWYRQSLGQGLEFLIYFQGNSAPDKSGLPSDRFSAERTGGSVSTLTIQRTQQEDSAVYLCASSLGDRGDGYTFGSGTRLTVV.

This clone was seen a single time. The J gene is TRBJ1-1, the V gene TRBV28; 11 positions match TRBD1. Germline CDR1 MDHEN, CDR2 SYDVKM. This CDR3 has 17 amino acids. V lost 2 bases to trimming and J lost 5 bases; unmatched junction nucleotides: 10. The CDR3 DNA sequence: TGTGCCAGCAGTTTACCCCGTGGACAGGGGGCAAGGACTGAAGCTTTCTTT. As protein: CASSLPRGQGARTEAFF. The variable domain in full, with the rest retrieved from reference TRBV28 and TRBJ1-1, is DVKVTQSSRYLVKRTGEKVFLECVQDMDHENMFWYRQDPGLGLRLIYFSYDVKMKEKGDIPEGYSVSREKKERFSLILESASTNQTSMYLCASSLPRGQGARTEAFFGQGTRLTVV.

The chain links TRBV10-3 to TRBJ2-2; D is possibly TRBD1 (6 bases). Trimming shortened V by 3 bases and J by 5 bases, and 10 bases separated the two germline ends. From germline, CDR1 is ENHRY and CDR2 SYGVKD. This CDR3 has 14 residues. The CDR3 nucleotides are TGTGCCATCAGTGAACCGACAGGAACCGGGGAGCTGTTTTTT. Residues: CAISEPTGTGELFF.

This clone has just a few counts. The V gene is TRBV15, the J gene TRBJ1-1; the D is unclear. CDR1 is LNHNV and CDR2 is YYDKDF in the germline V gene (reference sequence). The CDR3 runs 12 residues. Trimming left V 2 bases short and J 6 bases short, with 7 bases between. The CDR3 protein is CATSRFYSEAFF. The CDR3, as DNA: TGTGCCACCAGCAGATTTTACTCTGAAGCTTTCTTT.

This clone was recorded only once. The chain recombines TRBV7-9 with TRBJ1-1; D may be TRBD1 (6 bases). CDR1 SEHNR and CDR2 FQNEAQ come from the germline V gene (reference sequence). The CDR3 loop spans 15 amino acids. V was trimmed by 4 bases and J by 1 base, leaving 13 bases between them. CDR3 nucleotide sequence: TGTGCCAGCAGCTCGGGACACCAACAGAACACTGAAGCTTTCTTT. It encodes CASSSGHQQNTEAFF.

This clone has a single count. The CDR3 DNA follows: TGTGCCAGCAGCTCCTCGGGACAGGGGGTAGGCTATGGCTACACCTTC. It specifies CASSSSGQGVGYGYTF. J is TRBJ1-2 and V is TRBV7-9; 11 bases match TRBD1. The germline V gene encodes CDR1 SEHNR and CDR2 FQNEAQ (reference sequence). V trimming: 4 bases; J trimming: 4 bases; junction bases outside the gene matches: 8. This CDR3 contains 16 residues.

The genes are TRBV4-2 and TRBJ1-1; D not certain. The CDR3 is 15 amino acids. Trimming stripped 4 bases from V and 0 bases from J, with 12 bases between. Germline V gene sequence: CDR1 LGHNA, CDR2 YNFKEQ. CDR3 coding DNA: TGTGCCAGCAGCCCGGGAGACACCGTGAACACTGAAGCTTTCTTT. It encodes CASSPGDTVNTEAFF.